This T cell receptor (beta chain) is from a study of blood T cell repertoires in COVID-19. Sequencing was performed with immunoSEQ multiplex PCR; in TCRdb, only in-frame clones are kept and a portion is missing. In the table there are roughly 250,000 clones, roughly 82% of which are singletons. The source of this sequence is a woman at least 80 years old with active or convalescent COVID-19. The sequenced material came from peripheral blood.

The CDR3 DNA sequence: TGTGCCAGCAGCCCCCAGGGTTCTGGAAACACCATATATTTT. Residues: CASSPQGSGNTIYF. The genes are TRBV9 and TRBJ1-3; possible D gene TRBD1, 5 bases. This CDR3 has 14 amino acids. Germline CDR1 and CDR2: SGDLS and YYNGEE. Trimming left V 4 bases short and J 1 base short, with 9 bases between.